The 20 T cell receptor beta chains presented below share a single source sample, sequenced in a study of CD8 T cells in ankylosing spondylitis. Via MiXCR, TCRdb re-called the 5' RACE reads, giving one row per CDR3 protein. The table shows about 35,000 distinct CDR3 sequences, with approximately 10% occurring only once. The sequenced sample was blood, either unsorted or a sorted T cell fraction (not recorded which). Every receptor here comes from a male donor with ankylosing spondylitis or in good health (not recorded which).

This clonotype was seen many times. V and J are TRBV27 and TRBJ2-2; the match to TRBD2 covers 11 bases. Germline V gene lookup returns CDR1 MNHEY and CDR2 SMNVEV (reference sequence). The CDR3 contains 17 residues. The junction had 8 bases not matched to a gene; V was cut back by 3 bases and J by 5 bases. The CDR3 is CASSFIAGGPLTGELFF. Here the CDR3 DNA reads TGTGCCAGCAGTTTTATAGCGGGAGGGCCTTTGACCGGGGAGCTGTTTTTT.

There are many counts of this clonotype. The chain is built from TRBV29-1 and TRBJ2-7; D unclear. The germline gives CDR1 SQVTM, CDR2 ANQGSEA. The CDR3 covers 11 residues. V was clipped by 4 bases and J by 2 bases, with 6 bases between them. The CDR3 sequence is CSVGMAYEQYF. CDR3 sequence (DNA): TGCAGCGTTGGGATGGCCTACGAGCAGTACTTC.

This clonotype appeared many times. This sequence joins TRBV6-1 and TRBJ2-7; 9 bases line up with TRBD2. The V gene end was trimmed by 3 bases and the J gene end by 5 bases; junction bases not matched to a gene: 5. CDR1 MNHNS and CDR2 SASEGT come from the germline V gene. The CDR3 covers 14 residues. CDR3 sequence reads: CASSEAGGNHEQYF. The CDR3 DNA is TGTGCCAGCAGTGAGGCGGGAGGGAACCACGAGCAGTACTTC.

This clonotype has ten or more counts. The chain combines TRBV7-2 with TRBJ2-5; 7 bases are a match to TRBD2. Germline lookup yields CDR1 SGHTA and CDR2 FQGNSA. Trimming took 5 bases from V and 5 from J; bases not matched to a gene: 11. The CDR3 sequence is 15 residues long. The CDR3 loop is CASSILASWGETQYF. CDR3 coding DNA: TGTGCCAGCAGCATACTAGCGTCATGGGGGGAGACCCAGTACTTC.

The sample holds many counts of this clonotype. The chain has TRBV5-6 and TRBJ2-1; TRBD2 matches at 13 bases. CDR1 and CDR2 from the germline V gene are SGHDT and YYEEEE. V gave up 4 bases and J gave up 8 bases; unmatched junction bases: 6. CDR3 length equals 15 residues. For the CDR3, the DNA is TGTGCCAGCAGCCCCGGACTAGCGGGAGCGGATGAGCAGTTCTTC. Translated: CASSPGLAGADEQFF.

This clonotype has ten or more counts. The chain recombines TRBV6-2 or TRBV6-3 with TRBJ1-2, with D unclear. Per germline, CDR1 MNHEY and CDR2 SVGEGT. This CDR3 has 15 amino acids. Trimming left V 6 bases short and J 0 bases short, with 14 bases between. For the CDR3, the DNA is TGTGCCAGCAGCCTAAGGAGTCTAGCTAACTATGGCTACACCTTC. Translating it yields CASSLRSLANYGYTF.

The table lists this clonotype with many counts. V usage is TRBV10-2 and J usage is TRBJ2-6; tentative D call: TRBD1 (6 bases). CDR1 is WSHSY, CDR2 SAAADI, per germline. The CDR3 has 18 amino acids. V gave up 3 bases and J gave up 2 bases, with 17 bases separating them. In DNA, the CDR3 is TGCGCCAGCAGTGAAACCGGGACAATCCCTGCTGGGGCCAACGTCCTGACTTTC. This codes for CASSETGTIPAGANVLTF.

At least ten counts were recorded for this clonotype. The V and J genes are TRBV21-1 and TRBJ2-1; TRBD2, the D gene given by the table, was not confirmed from the DNA. TRBV21-1 constitutes a pseudogene. The CDR3 is 21 residues long. DNA of the CDR3: TGTGCCAGCAGCCCGCGCCCCCCTACGTGGACTAGCGGGAGTACGGAAAATGAGCAGTTCTTC. This sequence encodes CASSPRPPTWTSGSTENEQFF.

This clonotype was picked up many times. The rearrangement links TRBV18 to TRBJ2-1; TRBD1 might be the D (8 bases). This CDR3 region has 21 residues. The V end was cut by 0 bases, the J end by 3 bases, with 27 bases between. CDR1 and CDR2 from the germline V gene are KGHSH and LQKENI. The CDR3 loop is CASSPPTGEKEEGGFYNEQFF. As DNA, the CDR3 is TGTGCCAGCTCACCACCGACAGGGGAAAAAGAAGAGGGAGGGTTCTACAATGAGCAGTTCTTC.

The sample holds many counts of this clonotype. A read error may produce the germline difference seen at one junction end. This chain's CDR3 is CTVGTVETQYF. The CDR3, as DNA: TGTACGGTCGGGACAGTAGAGACCCAGTACTTC. The genes are TRBV29-1 and TRBJ2-5, with 7 bases fitting TRBD1. The CDR3 contains 11 residues. Germline loops: CDR1 SQVTM, CDR2 ANQGSEA. Using reference TRBV29-1 and TRBJ2-5 for the parts outside the CDR3, the full variable domain is SAVISQKPSRDICQRGTSLTIQCQVDSQVTMMFWYRQQPGQSLTLIATANQGSEATYESGFVIDKFPISRPNLTFSTLTVSNMSPEDSSIYLCTVGTVETQYFGPGTRLLVL.

This clonotype was recorded many times. The J gene is TRBJ2-1, the V gene TRBV29-1; D is perhaps TRBD1 (5 bases). There are 10 residues in the CDR3. Trimming left V 6 bases short and J 13 bases short, with 13 bases between. The germline V gene has CDR1 SQVTM and CDR2 ANQGSEA. CDR3 region: CSVDNDIQFF. CDR3 bases: TGCAGCGTGGACAACGATATACAGTTCTTC.

This rearrangement joins TRBV2 to TRBJ2-3; D is undetermined. Germline CDR1 and CDR2: SNHLY and FYNNEI. Trimming shortened V by 6 bases and J by 2 bases, and 18 bases separated the two germline ends. This CDR3 contains 16 residues. The CDR3 here is CASSGSDGHYTDTQYF. Here the CDR3 DNA reads TGTGCCAGCAGCGGATCGGACGGGCATTACACAGATACGCAGTATTTT.

This clonotype was seen at least ten times. J is TRBJ2-5 and V is TRBV20-1; perhaps TRBD2 as D (6 bases). The CDR3 spans 15 residues. Germline CDR1 DFQATT, CDR2 SNEGSKA (reference sequence). V gave up 2 bases and J gave up 2 bases, with 15 bases separating them. DNA of the CDR3: TGCAGTGCTAGACTGGGGACTGGACCTCAAGAGACCCAGTACTTC. Translated, it gives CSARLGTGPQETQYF.

This clonotype has ten or more counts. The genes are TRBV28 and TRBJ2-7; TRBD2 matches at 8 bases. V dropped 3 bases and J dropped 0; count of bases not matched to a gene: 7. Germline values: CDR1 MDHEN, CDR2 SYDVKM. The CDR3 contains 16 residues. The CDR3 nucleotides read TGTGCCAGCAGTTTTTCGCTAGCGGGCCTCTCCTACGAGCAGTACTTC. This codes for CASSFSLAGLSYEQYF.

This clonotype was seen many times. V and J are TRBV7-9 and TRBJ2-3; D is uncertain. Germline CDR1 and CDR2: SEHNR and FQNEAQ (reference sequence). The CDR3 covers 12 residues. Trimming pared 3 bases from V and 2 bases from J, leaving 3 bases between. DNA for the CDR3: TGTGCCAGCAGCTTCATCACAGATACGCAGTATTTT. It codes for CASSFITDTQYF. Looking up the rest from reference TRBV7-9 and TRBJ2-3 gives the full variable domain: DTGVSQNPRHKITKRGQNVTFRCDPISEHNRLYWYRQTLGQGPEFLTYFQNEAQLEKSRLLSDRFSAERPKGSFSTLEIQRTEQGDSAMYLCASSFITDTQYFGPGTRLTVL.

At least ten counts were recorded for this clonotype. The V call is TRBV6-4, the J call TRBJ2-1, with D perhaps matching TRBD2 (6 bases). CDR3 size: 15 residues. Trimming removed 5 bases at V and 1 base at J, with 12 bases between. Germline-derived CDR1 and CDR2 are MRHNA and SNTAGT. CDR3 region: CASSPTEGSYNEQFF. CDR3 DNA: TGTGCCAGCAGTCCCACGGAGGGGTCCTACAATGAGCAGTTCTTC.

There are a few counts of this clonotype. It may be a read error: a sequence one base away is much more abundant. The V and J genes are TRBV5-1 and TRBJ1-2, with D possibly TRBD1 on 5 matching bases. CDR1 SGHRS and CDR2 YFSETQ come from the germline V gene. This CDR3 is built from 15 residues. The CDR3 sequence is CASSLEPGPGYGYPF. The DNA for the CDR3 is TGCGCCAGCAGCTTGGAACCAGGGCCCGGCTATGGCTACCCCTTC.

This sequence joins TRBV11-3 and TRBJ2-3, with D possibly being TRBD2 (5 bases). V dropped 1 base and J dropped 2 bases, with 7 bases sitting between them. Germline V lookup: CDR1 SGHNT, CDR2 YENEEA. CDR3 length equals 14 residues. Here the CDR3 reads CASSLGRTTDTQYF. The CDR3 DNA sequence: TGTGCCAGCAGCTTAGGGAGGACCACAGATACGCAGTATTTT.

This clonotype turned up a few times. The J gene is TRBJ2-7, the V gene TRBV7-6; D gene uncertain. The V end was cut by 8 bases, the J end by 3 bases, with 14 bases between. This CDR3 is 13 amino acids long. Germline lookup yields CDR1 SGHVS and CDR2 FNYEAQ. The CDR3 sequence is CASGYSTDYEQYF. The CDR3 nucleotides are TGTGCCAGCGGGTATTCAACAGACTACGAGCAGTACTTC.

Ten or more counts support this clonotype. This chain links TRBV20-1 with TRBJ2-1, with D unresolved. Trimming took 0 bases from V and 2 from J, leaving 11 bases between them. CDR3 size: 15 residues. Germline CDR1 is DFQATT and CDR2 is SNEGSKA (reference sequence). The CDR3 region has the DNA TGCAGTGCTAGAGATTTAGCTGACGCCTACAATGAGCAGTTCTTC. Protein product: CSARDLADAYNEQFF.